The table lists the clone carrying this T cell receptor beta chain with a few counts. What it binds is not known. The data derive from a study of beta chain features in type 1 diabetes. The germline V gene encodes CDR1 SGHAT and CDR2 FQNNGV. V was clipped by 5 bases and J by 6 bases; unmatched bases: 4. This CDR3 has 14 residues. The entirety of the isolated RNA underwent reverse transcription, so expressed TCRB transcripts were sequenced. TCRdb's copy holds only in-frame clones and misses some; the assay was immunoSEQ multiplex PCR. This table holds around 250,000 clones, roughly 14% found once. Points from the study as a whole: When Type 1 diabetes patients were examined, their TCRB CDR3s proved moderately but significantly shorter in all four CD4+ subsets.

The chain couples TRBV11-2 to TRBJ2-2; 9 bases align to TRBD1. Source material: naive CD4+ T cells from blood. This TCR was recovered from a man younger than 45 with type 1 diabetes. The CDR3 sequence is CASSTRQGAGELFF. CDR3 DNA sequence: TGTGCCAGCAGCACCCGACAGGGGGCCGGGGAGCTGTTTTTT.